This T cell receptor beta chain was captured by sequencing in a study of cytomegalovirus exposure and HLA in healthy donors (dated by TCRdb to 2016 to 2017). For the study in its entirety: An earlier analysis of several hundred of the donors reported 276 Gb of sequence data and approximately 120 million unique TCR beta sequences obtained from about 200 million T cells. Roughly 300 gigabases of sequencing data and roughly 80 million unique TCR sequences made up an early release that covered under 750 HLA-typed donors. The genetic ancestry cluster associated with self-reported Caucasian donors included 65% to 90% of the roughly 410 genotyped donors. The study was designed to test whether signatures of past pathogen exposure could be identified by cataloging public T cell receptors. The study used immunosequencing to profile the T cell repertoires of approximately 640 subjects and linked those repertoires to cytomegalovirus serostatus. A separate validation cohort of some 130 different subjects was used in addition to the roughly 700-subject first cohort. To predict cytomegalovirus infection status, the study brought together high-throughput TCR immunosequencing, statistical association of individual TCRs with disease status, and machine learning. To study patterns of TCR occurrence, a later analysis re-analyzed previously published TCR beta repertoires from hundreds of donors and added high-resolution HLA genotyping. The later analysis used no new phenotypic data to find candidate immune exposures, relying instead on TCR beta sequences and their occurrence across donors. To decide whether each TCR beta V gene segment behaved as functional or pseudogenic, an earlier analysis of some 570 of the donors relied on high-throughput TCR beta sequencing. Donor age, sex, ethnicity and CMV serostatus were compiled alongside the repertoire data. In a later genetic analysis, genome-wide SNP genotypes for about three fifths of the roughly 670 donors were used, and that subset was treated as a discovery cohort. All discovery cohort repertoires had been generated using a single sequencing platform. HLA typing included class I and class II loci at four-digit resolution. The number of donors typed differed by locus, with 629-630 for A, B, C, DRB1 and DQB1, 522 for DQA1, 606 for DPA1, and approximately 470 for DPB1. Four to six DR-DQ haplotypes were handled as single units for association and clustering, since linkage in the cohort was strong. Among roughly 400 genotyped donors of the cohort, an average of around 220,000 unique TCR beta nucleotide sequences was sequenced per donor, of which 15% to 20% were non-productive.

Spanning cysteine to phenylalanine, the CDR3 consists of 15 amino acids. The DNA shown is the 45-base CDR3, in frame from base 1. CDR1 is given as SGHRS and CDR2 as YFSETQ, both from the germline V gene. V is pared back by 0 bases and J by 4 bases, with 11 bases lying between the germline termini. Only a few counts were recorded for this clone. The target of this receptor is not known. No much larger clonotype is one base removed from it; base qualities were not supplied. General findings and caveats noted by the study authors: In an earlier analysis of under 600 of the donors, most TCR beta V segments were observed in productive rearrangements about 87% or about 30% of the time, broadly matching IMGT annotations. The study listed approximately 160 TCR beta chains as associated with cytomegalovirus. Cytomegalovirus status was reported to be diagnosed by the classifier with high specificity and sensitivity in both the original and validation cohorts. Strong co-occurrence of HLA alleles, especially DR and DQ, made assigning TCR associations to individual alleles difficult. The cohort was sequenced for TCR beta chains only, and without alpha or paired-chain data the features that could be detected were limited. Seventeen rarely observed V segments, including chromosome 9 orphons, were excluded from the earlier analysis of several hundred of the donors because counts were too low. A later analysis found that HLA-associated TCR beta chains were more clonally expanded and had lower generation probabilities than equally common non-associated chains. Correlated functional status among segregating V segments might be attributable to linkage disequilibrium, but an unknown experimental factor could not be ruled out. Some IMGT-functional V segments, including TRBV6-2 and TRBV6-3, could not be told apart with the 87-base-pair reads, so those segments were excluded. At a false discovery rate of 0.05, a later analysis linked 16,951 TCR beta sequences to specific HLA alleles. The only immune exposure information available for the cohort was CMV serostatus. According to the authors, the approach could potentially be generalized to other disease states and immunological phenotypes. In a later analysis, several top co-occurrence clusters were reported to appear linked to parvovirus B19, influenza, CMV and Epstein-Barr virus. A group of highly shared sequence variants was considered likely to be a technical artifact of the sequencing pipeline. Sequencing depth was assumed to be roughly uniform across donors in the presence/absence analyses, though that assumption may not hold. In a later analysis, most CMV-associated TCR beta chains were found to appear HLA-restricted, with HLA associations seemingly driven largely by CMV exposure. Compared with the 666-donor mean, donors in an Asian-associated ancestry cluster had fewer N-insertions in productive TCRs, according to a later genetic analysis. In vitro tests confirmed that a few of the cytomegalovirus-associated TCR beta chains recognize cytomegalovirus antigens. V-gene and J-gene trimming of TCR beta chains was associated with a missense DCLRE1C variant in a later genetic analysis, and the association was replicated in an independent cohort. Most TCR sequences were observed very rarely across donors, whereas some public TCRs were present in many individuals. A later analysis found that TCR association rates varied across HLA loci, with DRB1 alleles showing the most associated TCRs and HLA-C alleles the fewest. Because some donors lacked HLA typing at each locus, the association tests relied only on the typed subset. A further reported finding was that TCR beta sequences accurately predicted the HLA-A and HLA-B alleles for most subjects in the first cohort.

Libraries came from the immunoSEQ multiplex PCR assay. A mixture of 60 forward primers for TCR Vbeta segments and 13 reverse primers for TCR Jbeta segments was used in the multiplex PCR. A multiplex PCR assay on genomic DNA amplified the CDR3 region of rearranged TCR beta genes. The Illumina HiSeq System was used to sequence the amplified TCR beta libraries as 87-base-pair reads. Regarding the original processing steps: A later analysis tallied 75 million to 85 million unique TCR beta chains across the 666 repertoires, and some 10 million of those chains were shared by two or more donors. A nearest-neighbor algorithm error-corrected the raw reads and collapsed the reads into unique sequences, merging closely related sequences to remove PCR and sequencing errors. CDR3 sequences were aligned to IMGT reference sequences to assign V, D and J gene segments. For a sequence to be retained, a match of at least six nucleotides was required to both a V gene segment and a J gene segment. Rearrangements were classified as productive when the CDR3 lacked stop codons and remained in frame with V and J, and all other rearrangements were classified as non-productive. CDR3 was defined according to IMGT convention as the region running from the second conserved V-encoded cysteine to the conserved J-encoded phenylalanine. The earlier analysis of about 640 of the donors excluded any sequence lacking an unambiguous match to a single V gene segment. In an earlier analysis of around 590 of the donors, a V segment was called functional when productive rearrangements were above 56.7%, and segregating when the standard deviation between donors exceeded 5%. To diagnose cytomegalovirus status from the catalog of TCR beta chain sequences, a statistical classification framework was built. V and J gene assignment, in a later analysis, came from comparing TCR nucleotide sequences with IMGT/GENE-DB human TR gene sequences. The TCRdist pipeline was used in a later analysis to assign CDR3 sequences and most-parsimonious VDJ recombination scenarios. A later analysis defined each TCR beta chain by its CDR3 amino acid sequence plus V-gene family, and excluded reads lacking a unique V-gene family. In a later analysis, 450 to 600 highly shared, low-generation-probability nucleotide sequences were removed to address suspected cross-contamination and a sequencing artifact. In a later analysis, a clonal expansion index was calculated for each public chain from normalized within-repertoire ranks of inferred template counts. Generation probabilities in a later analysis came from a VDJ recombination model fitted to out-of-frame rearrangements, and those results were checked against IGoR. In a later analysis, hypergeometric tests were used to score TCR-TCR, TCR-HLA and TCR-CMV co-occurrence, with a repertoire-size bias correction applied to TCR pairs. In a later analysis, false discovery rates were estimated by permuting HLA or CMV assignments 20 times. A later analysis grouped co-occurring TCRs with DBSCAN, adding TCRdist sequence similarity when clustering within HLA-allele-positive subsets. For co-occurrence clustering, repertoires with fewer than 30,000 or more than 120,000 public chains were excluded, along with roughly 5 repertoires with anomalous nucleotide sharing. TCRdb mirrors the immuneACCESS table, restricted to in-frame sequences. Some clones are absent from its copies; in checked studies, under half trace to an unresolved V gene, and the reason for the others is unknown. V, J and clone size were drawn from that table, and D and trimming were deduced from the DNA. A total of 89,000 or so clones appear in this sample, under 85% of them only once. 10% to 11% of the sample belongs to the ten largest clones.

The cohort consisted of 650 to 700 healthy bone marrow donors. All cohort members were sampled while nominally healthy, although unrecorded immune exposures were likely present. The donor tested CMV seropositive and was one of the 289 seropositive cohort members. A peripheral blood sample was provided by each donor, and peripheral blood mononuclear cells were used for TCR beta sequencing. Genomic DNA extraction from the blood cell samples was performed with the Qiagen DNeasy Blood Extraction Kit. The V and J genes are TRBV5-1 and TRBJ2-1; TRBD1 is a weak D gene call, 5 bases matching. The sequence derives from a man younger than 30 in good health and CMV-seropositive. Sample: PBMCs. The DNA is TGCGCCAGCAGCTTGGCGGTAGGGGTTTACAATGAGCAGTTCTTC. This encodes CASSLAVGVYNEQFF.